The 30 T cell receptor beta chains reported below all come from one sample, sequenced in a study of T cells after yellow fever vaccination. MiXCR, run by TCRdb on the 5' RACE reads, gives a single entry per CDR3 protein. This sample has 600,000 to 750,000 distinct CDR3 sequences, with approximately 13% found just once. The specimen was PBMCs, collected on the day of the yellow fever booster vaccination. All receptors derive from a man younger than 40 who received the YFV17D yellow fever vaccine.

There are many counts of this clonotype. The gene calls are TRBV29-1 and TRBJ2-1, with no clear D. V was trimmed by 3 bases and J by 7 bases, leaving 4 bases between them. In germline, CDR1 is SQVTM, CDR2 ANQGSEA. The CDR3 consists of 10 residues. The CDR3 protein is CSVERNEQFF. CDR3 DNA sequence: TGCAGCGTTGAGCGGAATGAGCAGTTCTTC.

This clonotype was seen at least ten times. The chain recombines TRBV5-1 with TRBJ2-5; D is undetermined. V lost 0 bases to trimming and J lost 4 bases, with 4 bases between them. This CDR3 has 12 amino acids. Per the germline V gene, CDR1 is SGHRS and CDR2 is YFSETQ. Here the CDR3 DNA reads TGCGCCAGCAGCTTGGGAGCAGAGACCCAGTACTTC. It yields the protein CASSLGAETQYF.

The genes are TRBV11-2 and TRBJ2-1; 11 nucleotides align to TRBD2. The J segment lost 6 bases and the V segment lost 8 bases, leaving 9 bases of the junction unmatched. The CDR3 has 15 residues. The germline CDR1 and CDR2 sequences are SGHAT and FQNNGV. This CDR3 reads CASGKLGTSGNEQFF. As DNA, the CDR3 is TGTGCCAGCGGTAAATTAGGGACTAGCGGCAATGAGCAGTTCTTC.

In nucleotides, the CDR3 is TGTGCCAGCAGCTTAGAAGCTAGCGGGATAGCCAAAAACATTCAGTACTTC. It encodes CASSLEASGIAKNIQYF. The chain has TRBV13 and TRBJ2-4; 9 bases line up with TRBD2. This CDR3 has 17 residues. Germline CDR1 reads PRHDT; CDR2 reads FYEKMQ (reference sequence). V gave up 1 base and J gave up 0 bases; unmatched junction bases: 4.

The J gene is TRBJ2-1, the V gene TRBV5-5, with TRBD2 identical over 13 bases. The germline gives CDR1 SGHKS, CDR2 YYEKEE (reference sequence). V lost 3 bases to trimming and J lost 14 bases; unmatched junction nucleotides: 8. CDR3 length: 14 amino acids. The CDR3 loop reads CASSYGLAGDLEFF. The CDR3 nucleotides read TGTGCCAGCAGCTATGGACTAGCGGGAGATTTAGAGTTCTTC.

This clonotype occurred a few times. The chain employs TRBV5-1 and TRBJ2-3; D remains unclear. CDR3 length: 14 amino acids. Trimming took 5 bases from V and 1 from J, leaving 11 bases between them. Looked up from germline, CDR1 is SGHRS and CDR2 is YFSETQ. This chain's CDR3 is CASRISSGTDTQYF. The DNA of the CDR3 is TGCGCCAGCAGGATAAGTTCGGGCACAGATACGCAGTATTTT.

The chain combines TRBV14 with TRBJ2-1, with D perhaps matching TRBD1 (6 bases). Germline CDR1 and CDR2: SGHDN and FVKESK. V lost 3 bases and J 4 bases, leaving 19 bases between the germline ends. CDR3 length: 17 residues. The CDR3 sequence: CASSQRKQGIGYNEQFF. The CDR3 DNA reads as TGTGCCAGCAGCCAGCGTAAACAGGGTATAGGGTACAATGAGCAGTTCTTC.

The chain employs TRBV2 and TRBJ2-1; D might be TRBD2 (5 bases). Per germline, CDR1 SNHLY and CDR2 FYNNEI. This CDR3 is built from 13 residues. Trimming removed 6 bases at V and 3 bases at J, with 9 bases between. CDR3 residues: CASRSSGYNEQFF. The CDR3 DNA reads TGTGCCAGCAGATCCAGCGGCTACAATGAGCAGTTCTTC.

The rearrangement uses TRBV7-9 and TRBJ1-4; the D is unclear. From germline, CDR1 is SEHNR and CDR2 FQNEAQ (reference sequence). The germline V and J ends were trimmed by 5 bases and 0 bases, with 13 bases remaining between them. The CDR3 is 16 residues long. CDR3 DNA sequence: TGTGCCAGCAGCGCCACTGCCGGGTCAACTAATGAAAAACTGTTTTTT. It translates to CASSATAGSTNEKLFF.

The rearrangement joins TRBV18 to TRBJ2-7, with a possible D match to TRBD1 (5 bases). The germline V gene has CDR1 KGHSH and CDR2 LQKENI. V lost 3 bases and J 1 base, leaving 13 bases between the germline ends. The CDR3 contains 15 residues. The CDR3 DNA is TGTGCCAGCTCACCGCGAGACAGCGATTCCTACGAGCAGTACTTC. It codes for CASSPRDSDSYEQYF.

This clonotype was picked up a small number of times. A read error is possible here, since a much larger clone lies one base away. V and J are TRBV3-1 and TRBJ1-2; the match to TRBD1 covers 7 bases. The CDR3 runs 13 residues. Germline CDR1 is LGHDT and CDR2 is YNNKEL (reference sequence). V lost 4 bases, J lost 4 bases, and 3 bases stayed unmatched. CDR3 in amino acids: CASSPTGTYGYTF. The CDR3 DNA reads as TGTGCCAGCAGCCCGACAGGGACCTATGGCTACACCTTC.

CDR3 amino acids: CASSLSWGNEQFF. For the CDR3, the DNA is TGTGCCAGCTCGCTCAGCTGGGGGAATGAGCAGTTCTTC. V usage is TRBV18 and J usage is TRBJ2-1, with D perhaps given as TRBD1 or TRBD2 (5 bases each). The CDR3 has 13 residues. The germline CDR1 and CDR2 sequences are KGHSH and LQKENI. V was clipped by 6 bases and J by 7 bases, with 13 bases between them.

This clonotype was seen repeatedly, ten times or more. The chain carries TRBV9 and TRBJ2-7; a possible D gene is TRBD1 (6 bases). The germline V gene encodes CDR1 SGDLS and CDR2 YYNGEE. V shed 3 bases and J shed 3 bases, with 7 bases lying between them. The CDR3 has 12 residues. CDR3 sequence reads: CASSATGYEQYF. The DNA for the CDR3 is TGTGCCAGCAGCGCGACAGGCTACGAGCAGTACTTC. Using reference TRBV9 and TRBJ2-7 for the parts outside the CDR3, the full variable domain is DSGVTQTPKHLITATGQRVTLRCSPRSGDLSVYWYQQSLDQGLQFLIQYYNGEERAKGNILERFSAQQFPDLHSELNLSSLELGDSALYFCASSATGYEQYFGPGTRLTVT.

The chain has TRBV19 and TRBJ2-4; perhaps TRBD2 as D (5 bases). Trimming removed 3 bases at V and 8 bases at J, with 20 bases between. Germline V gives CDR1 LNHDA, CDR2 SQIVND (reference sequence). The CDR3 consists of 16 residues. The CDR3 region is CASSISRNLLGDIQYF. The CDR3 DNA is TGTGCCAGTAGTATTTCAAGGAATCTACTCGGGGACATTCAGTACTTC. The whole variable domain, remainder taken from reference TRBV19 and TRBJ2-4, is DGGITQSPKYLFRKEGQNVTLSCEQNLNHDAMYWYRQDPGQGLRLIYYSQIVNDFQKGDIAEGYSVSREKKESFPLTVTSAQKNPTAFYLCASSISRNLLGDIQYFGAGTRLSVL.

This chain uses TRBV5-1 with TRBJ2-3; 8 positions match TRBD2. The germline V gene encodes CDR1 SGHRS and CDR2 YFSETQ. The V segment lost 4 bases and the J segment 1 base; nucleotides outside the gene matches: 8. The CDR3 has 16 amino acids. This chain's CDR3 is CASSQQGTRGTDTQYF. In nucleotides, the CDR3 is TGCGCCAGCAGCCAACAAGGGACTAGGGGCACAGATACGCAGTATTTT.

The V call is TRBV3-1, the J call TRBJ1-3, with 8 bases fitting TRBD1. Trimming took 5 bases from V and 2 from J; bases not matched to a gene: 5. The CDR3 spans 15 residues. Germline-derived CDR1 and CDR2 are LGHDT and YNNKEL (reference sequence). CDR3 nucleotide sequence: TGTGCCAGCAGCTTTCTGGACAGGGCTGGAAACACCATATATTTT. Translation gives CASSFLDRAGNTIYF.

This clonotype was counted ten times or more. The V and J genes are TRBV20-1 and TRBJ2-3; 8 bases are a match to TRBD2. Germline CDR1 DFQATT, CDR2 SNEGSKA (reference sequence). V dropped 6 bases and J dropped 2; count of bases not matched to a gene: 10. This CDR3 comprises 15 residues. As DNA, the CDR3 is TGCAGTGCGAACGGACTAGCACCAATCACAGATACGCAGTATTTT. Translating gives CSANGLAPITDTQYF.

In its sample, this clonotype was seen many times. DNA of the CDR3: TGCGCCAGCAGCTTGGCGGTTGGGGGGGAGAACAATGAGCAGTTCTTC. Encoded protein: CASSLAVGGENNEQFF. This chain joins TRBV5-1 and TRBJ2-1, with TRBD2 matching over 7 bases. Germline assignment: CDR1 SGHRS and CDR2 YFSETQ. V lost 0 bases and J lost 5; bases outside the gene matches: 8. The CDR3 covers 16 residues.

Details on this clonotype: Sequence at one end of the junction differs from germline and may be a read error. The rearrangement joins TRBV20-1 to TRBJ2-7; perhaps TRBD2 as D (6 bases). The CDR3 has 13 amino acids. The germline CDR1 and CDR2 sequences are DFQATT and SNEGSKA (reference sequence). CDR3 bases: TGCAGTGTTAGAGGGTCGGGGGTGAACGAGCAGTACTTC. This encodes CSVRGSGVNEQYF.

The chain couples TRBV27 to TRBJ1-6; D is perhaps TRBD1 (5 bases). The CDR3 spans 13 residues. V was shortened by 10 bases and J by 10 bases, with 17 bases between the two germline ends. Germline V gene data show CDR1 as MNHEY and CDR2 as SMNVEV (reference sequence). CDR3 loop: CATRDRDRSPLHF. CDR3 in DNA: TGTGCCACCAGGGACCGCGATCGCTCACCCCTCCACTTT.

Many counts were recorded for this clonotype. The rearrangement uses TRBV7-9 and TRBJ2-1; 9 bases map to TRBD1. This CDR3 is 14 amino acids long. The trim removed 9 bases at V and 3 bases at J, leaving 6 bases unmatched. CDR1 is SEHNR, CDR2 FQNEAQ, per germline (reference sequence). CDR3 residues: CASLTGQGYNEQFF. The CDR3, as DNA: TGTGCCAGTCTAACGGGACAGGGCTACAATGAGCAGTTCTTC.

This clonotype came up a few times. This chain links TRBV18 with TRBJ2-3, with a weak D call TRBD1 (6 bases). With 10 bases removed from V and 0 bases from J, the gap between germline ends came to 11 bases. The germline CDR1 and CDR2 sequences are KGHSH and LQKENI. The CDR3 is made up of 13 amino acids. CDR3 sequence reads: CATTTGSTDTQYF. CDR3 coding DNA: TGTGCCACCACAACAGGGAGCACAGATACGCAGTATTTT.

The CDR3, as DNA: TGTGCCAGCAGCTTTGACAGGGGGCGCATCGGGGAGCTGTTTTTT. This translates into CASSFDRGRIGELFF. J is TRBJ2-2 and V is TRBV5-6; 10 positions agree with TRBD1. Germline CDR1 reads SGHDT; CDR2 reads YYEEEE. Trimming removed 2 bases from V and 7 bases from J; junction bases left unmatched: 5. The length of the CDR3 is 15 residues.

The chain uses TRBV5-1 and TRBJ2-5, with D unresolved. The CDR3 length is 15 residues. Trimming cost V 0 bases and J 2 bases, with 11 bases left between them. CDR1 and CDR2 from the germline V gene are SGHRS and YFSETQ. The CDR3 sequence is CASSLGWAAQETQYF. CDR3 nucleotides: TGCGCCAGCAGCTTGGGCTGGGCGGCGCAAGAGACCCAGTACTTC.

As concerns this clonotype: A much larger clone differs by one base, so this may be a read error. The V and J genes are TRBV12-3 or TRBV12-4 and TRBJ2-7; TRBD1 aligns across 9 bases. The CDR3 is 15 amino acids. V was clipped by 5 bases and J by 3 bases; unmatched bases: 8. The CDR3, as DNA: TGTGCCAGCAGTGTCTCCGGGACAGGGAGCTACGAGCAGTACTTC. Its translation: CASSVSGTGSYEQYF.

V is TRBV9 and J is TRBJ2-5; TRBD2 is a possible D gene (6 bases). Between the trimmed V and J ends, which lost 3 bases and 5 bases, there was a span of 11 bases. Germline V lookup: CDR1 SGDLS, CDR2 YYNGEE. The CDR3 has 13 amino acids. The CDR3 coding sequence is TGTGCCAGCAGCGCGGGGACTTCGGAGACCCAGTACTTC. Translation: CASSAGTSETQYF.

This clonotype was seen many times. The chain recombines TRBV5-1 with TRBJ1-6; TRBD1 agrees at 8 bases. Germline CDR1 SGHRS, CDR2 YFSETQ. The trim removed 4 bases at V and 6 bases at J, leaving 3 bases unmatched. There are 14 residues in the CDR3. The CDR3 coding sequence is TGCGCCAGCAGCACCGGACAGGGTAATTCACCCCTCCACTTT. It yields the protein CASSTGQGNSPLHF.

V and J are TRBV27 and TRBJ2-3, with 9 bases aligning to TRBD2. J gave up 4 bases and V 1 base, and 9 bases lay outside the gene matches. Germline V gene lookup returns CDR1 MNHEY and CDR2 SMNVEV (reference sequence). The CDR3 length is 17 residues. Here the CDR3 DNA reads TGTGCCAGCAGTTTATACGCGACGGCGGGGGGGGCAGATACGCAGTATTTT. It translates to CASSLYATAGGADTQYF.

This clonotype showed up many times. The chain combines TRBV6-5 with TRBJ2-3, with D uncertain. The V and J ends lost 0 bases and 8 bases respectively, with 9 bases between them. Germline-derived CDR1 and CDR2 are MNHEY and SVGAGI. The CDR3 has 13 residues. In nucleotides, the CDR3 is TGTGCCAGCAGTTACTCGATTTCAGCTACGCAGTATTTT. It is translated as CASSYSISATQYF.

V usage is TRBV20-1 and J usage is TRBJ2-3; D possibly corresponds to TRBD2 (6 bases). Germline CDR1 DFQATT, CDR2 SNEGSKA (reference sequence). V was clipped by 8 bases and J by 8 bases, with 17 bases between them. The CDR3 loop spans 12 amino acids. Here the CDR3 DNA reads TGCAGTCTAGACCTCGGGGGTGTTACGCAGTATTTT. Its protein is CSLDLGGVTQYF.